The entry below gives a single T cell receptor (beta chain) sequence along with its context. Per the germline V gene, CDR1 is SGHAT and CDR2 is FQNNGV. The CDR3 is made up of 18 amino acids. The V and J ends lost 5 bases and 1 base respectively, with 22 bases between them. The protocol was immunoSEQ multiplex PCR, while the TCRdb copy is restricted to in-frame clones and leaves out a portion. The table has a few hundred thousand clones, about 89% seen once. This sample is part of a study of blood T cell repertoires in COVID-19. Overall study: Samples came from the United States, Italy and Spain, spanning acute and convalescent COVID-19. In each case, the material was cDNA or gDNA derived from T cells, B-cell-depleted T cells, or PBMCs.

The gene calls are TRBV11-2 and TRBJ2-3, with D possibly matching TRBD1 (7 bases). The receptor was isolated from a man aged 40-49 years who had recovered from COVID-19. The source material was peripheral blood. For the CDR3, the DNA is TGTGCCAGCAGCCGGGTATCAGGGGGGCGTTTCCGCACAGATACGCAGTATTTT. Its translation is CASSRVSGGRFRTDTQYF.